The present T cell receptor (beta chain) was sequenced within a study of blood T cell repertoires in COVID-19. About the research overall: Acute-phase and convalescent COVID-19 samples originated in the United States, Italy and Spain.

Clones were sequenced by immunoSEQ multiplex PCR, and TCRdb holds only the in-frame ones, with some missing. This sample yields some 190,000 clones, of which about 88% are seen a single time; approximately 1% belongs to the top ten. CDR3 length equals 16 residues. Trimming removed 1 base at V and 3 bases at J, with 15 bases between. CDR1 MNHEY and CDR2 SVGAGI come from the germline V gene. The sequenced sample was peripheral blood. The origin of this receptor is a man in his thirties or forties with acute or convalescent COVID-19. The rearrangement joins TRBV6-5 to TRBJ2-5; a possible D gene is TRBD1 (7 bases). The CDR3 nucleotides are TGTGCCAGCAGTTACTACCCAGGGGGGAGAAAAGAGACCCAGTACTTC. The encoded protein is CASSYYPGGRKETQYF.